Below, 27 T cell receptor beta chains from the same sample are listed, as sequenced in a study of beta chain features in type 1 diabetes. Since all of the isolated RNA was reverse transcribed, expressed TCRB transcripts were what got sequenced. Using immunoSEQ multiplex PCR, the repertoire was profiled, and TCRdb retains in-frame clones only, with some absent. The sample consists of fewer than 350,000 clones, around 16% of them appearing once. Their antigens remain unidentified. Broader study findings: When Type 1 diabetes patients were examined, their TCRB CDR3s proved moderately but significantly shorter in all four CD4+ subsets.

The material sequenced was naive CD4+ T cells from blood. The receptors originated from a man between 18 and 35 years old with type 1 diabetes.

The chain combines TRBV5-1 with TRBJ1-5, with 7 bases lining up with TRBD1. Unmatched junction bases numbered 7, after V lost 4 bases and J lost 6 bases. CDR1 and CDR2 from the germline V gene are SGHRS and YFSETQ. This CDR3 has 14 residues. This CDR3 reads CASSATGDGQPQHF. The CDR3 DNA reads TGCGCCAGCAGCGCCACAGGGGACGGTCAGCCCCAGCATTTT. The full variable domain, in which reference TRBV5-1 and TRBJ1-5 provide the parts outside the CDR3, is KAGVTQTPRYLIKTRGQQVTLSCSPISGHRSVSWYQQTPGQGLQFLFEYFSETQRNKGNFPGRFSGRQFSNSRSEMNVSTLELGDSALYLCASSATGDGQPQHFGDGTRLSIL.

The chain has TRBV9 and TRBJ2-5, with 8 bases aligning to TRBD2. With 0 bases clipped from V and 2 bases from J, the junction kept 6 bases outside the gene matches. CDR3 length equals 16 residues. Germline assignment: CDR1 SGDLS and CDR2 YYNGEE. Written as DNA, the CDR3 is TGTGCCAGCAGCGTAGACCCCGGGGGGGGTCAAGAGACCCAGTACTTC. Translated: CASSVDPGGGQETQYF.

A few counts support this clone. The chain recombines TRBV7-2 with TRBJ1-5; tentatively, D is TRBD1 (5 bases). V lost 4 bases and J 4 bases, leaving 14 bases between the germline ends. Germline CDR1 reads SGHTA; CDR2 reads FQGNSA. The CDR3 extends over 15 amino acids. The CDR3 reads CASSSWDSLNQPQHF. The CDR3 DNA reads TGTGCCAGCAGCTCGTGGGACTCCCTAAATCAGCCCCAGCATTTT.

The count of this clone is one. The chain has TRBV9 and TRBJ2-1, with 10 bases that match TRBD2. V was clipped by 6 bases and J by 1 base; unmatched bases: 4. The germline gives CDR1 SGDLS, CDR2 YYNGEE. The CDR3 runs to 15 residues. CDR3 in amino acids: CASNSGGKSYNEQFF. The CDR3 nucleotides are TGTGCCAGCAATAGCGGGGGGAAGTCCTACAATGAGCAGTTCTTC.

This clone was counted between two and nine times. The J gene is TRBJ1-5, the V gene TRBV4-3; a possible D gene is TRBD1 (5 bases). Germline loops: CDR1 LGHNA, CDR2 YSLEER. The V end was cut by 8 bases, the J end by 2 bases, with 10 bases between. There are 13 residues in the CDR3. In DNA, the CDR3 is TGCGCCAGCTCGGGGGATCGCAATCAGCCCCAGCATTTT. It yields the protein CASSGDRNQPQHF.

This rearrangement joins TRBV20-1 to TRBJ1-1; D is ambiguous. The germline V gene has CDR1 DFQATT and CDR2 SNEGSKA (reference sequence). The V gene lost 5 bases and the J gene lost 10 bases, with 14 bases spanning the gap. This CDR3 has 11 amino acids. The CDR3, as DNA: TGCAGTGCTCAGGATGGGTATGGAGCTTTCTTT. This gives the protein CSAQDGYGAFF.

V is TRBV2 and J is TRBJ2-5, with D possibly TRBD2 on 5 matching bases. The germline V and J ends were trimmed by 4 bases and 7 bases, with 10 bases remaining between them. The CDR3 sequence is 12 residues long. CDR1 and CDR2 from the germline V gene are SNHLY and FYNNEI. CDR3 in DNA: TGTGCCAGCAGTGTTAGTACTAGGACCCAGTACTTC. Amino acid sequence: CASSVSTRTQYF.

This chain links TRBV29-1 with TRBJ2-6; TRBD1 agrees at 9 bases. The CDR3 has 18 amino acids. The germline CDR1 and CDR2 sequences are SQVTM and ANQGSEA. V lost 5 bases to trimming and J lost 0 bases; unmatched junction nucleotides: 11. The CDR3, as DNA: TGCAGCGTTCTACCTCGGGACAGGGCACCCTCTGGGGCCAACGTCCTGACTTTC. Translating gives CSVLPRDRAPSGANVLTF.

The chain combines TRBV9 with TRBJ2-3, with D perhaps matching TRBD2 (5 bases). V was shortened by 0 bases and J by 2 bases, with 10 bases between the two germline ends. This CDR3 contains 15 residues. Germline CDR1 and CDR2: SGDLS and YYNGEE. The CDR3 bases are TGTGCCAGCAGCGTAGGGATTAGCGACACAGATACGCAGTATTTT. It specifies CASSVGISDTDTQYF. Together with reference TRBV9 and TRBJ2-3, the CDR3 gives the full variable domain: DSGVTQTPKHLITATGQRVTLRCSPRSGDLSVYWYQQSLDQGLQFLIQYYNGEERAKGNILERFSAQQFPDLHSELNLSSLELGDSALYFCASSVGISDTDTQYFGPGTRLTVL.

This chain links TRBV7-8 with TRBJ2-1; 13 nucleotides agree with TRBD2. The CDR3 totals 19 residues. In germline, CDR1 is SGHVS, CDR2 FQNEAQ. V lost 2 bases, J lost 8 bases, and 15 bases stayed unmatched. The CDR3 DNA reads TGTGCCAGCAGCTTAATAACAGAACGGACTAGCGGGAGAAGATATGAGCAGTTCTTC. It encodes CASSLITERTSGRRYEQFF.

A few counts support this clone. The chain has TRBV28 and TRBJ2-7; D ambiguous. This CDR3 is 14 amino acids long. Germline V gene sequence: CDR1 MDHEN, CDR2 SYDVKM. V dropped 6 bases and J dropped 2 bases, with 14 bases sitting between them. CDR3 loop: CASSLGQTPYEQYF. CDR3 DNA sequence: TGTGCCAGCAGCCTTGGGCAGACCCCCTACGAGCAGTACTTC.

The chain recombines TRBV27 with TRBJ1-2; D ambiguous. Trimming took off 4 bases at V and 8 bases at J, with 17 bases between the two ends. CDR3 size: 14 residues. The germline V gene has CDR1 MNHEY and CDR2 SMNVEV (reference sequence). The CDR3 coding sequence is TGTGCCAGCAGTTCCCCGAGCCGTACGGGGGGCTACACCTTC. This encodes CASSSPSRTGGYTF.

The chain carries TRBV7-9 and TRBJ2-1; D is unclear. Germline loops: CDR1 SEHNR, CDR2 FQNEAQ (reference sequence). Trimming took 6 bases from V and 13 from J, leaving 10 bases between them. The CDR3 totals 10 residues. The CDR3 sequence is CASSKESQFF. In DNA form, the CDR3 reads TGTGCCAGCAGTAAAGAGTCCCAGTTCTTC.

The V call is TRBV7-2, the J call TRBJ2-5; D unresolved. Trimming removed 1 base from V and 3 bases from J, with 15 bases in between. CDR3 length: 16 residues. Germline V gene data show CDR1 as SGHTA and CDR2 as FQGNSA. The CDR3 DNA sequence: TGTGCCAGCAGCTTAGAGAGGTCGGCCGGCGAAGAGACCCAGTACTTC. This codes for CASSLERSAGEETQYF.

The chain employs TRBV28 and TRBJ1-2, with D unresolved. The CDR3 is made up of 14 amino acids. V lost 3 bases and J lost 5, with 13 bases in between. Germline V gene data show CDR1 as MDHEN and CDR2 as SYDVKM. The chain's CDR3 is CASSLLWGAYGYTF. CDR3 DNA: TGTGCCAGCAGTTTGTTGTGGGGAGCATATGGCTACACCTTC.

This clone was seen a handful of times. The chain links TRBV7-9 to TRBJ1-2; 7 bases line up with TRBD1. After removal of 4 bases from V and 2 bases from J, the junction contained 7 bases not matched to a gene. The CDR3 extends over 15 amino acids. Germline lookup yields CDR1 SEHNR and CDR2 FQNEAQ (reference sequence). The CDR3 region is CASSSTGQSNYGYTF. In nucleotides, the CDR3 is TGTGCCAGCAGCTCGACGGGACAGTCAAACTATGGCTACACCTTC.

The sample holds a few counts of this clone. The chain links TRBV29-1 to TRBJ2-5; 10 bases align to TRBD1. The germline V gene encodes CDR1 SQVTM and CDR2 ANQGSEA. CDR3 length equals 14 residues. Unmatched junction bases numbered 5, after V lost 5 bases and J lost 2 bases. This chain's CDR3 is CSVSGGQGQETQYF. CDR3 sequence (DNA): TGCAGCGTTTCGGGGGGACAGGGGCAAGAGACCCAGTACTTC.

CDR3 bases: TGTGCCAGCAGCTTTCTCCCGGGGGAGACCCAGTACTTC. Amino acid sequence: CASSFLPGETQYF. The V call is TRBV5-4, the J call TRBJ2-5, with D perhaps TRBD2 (5 bases). This CDR3 is built from 13 residues. Per germline, CDR1 SGHNT and CDR2 YYREEE (reference sequence). The V gene lost 2 bases and the J gene lost 5 bases, with 10 bases spanning the gap. Together with reference TRBV5-4 and TRBJ2-5, the CDR3 gives the full variable domain: ETGVTQSPTHLIKTRGQQVTLRCSSQSGHNTVSWYQQALGQGPQFIFQYYREEENGRGNFPPRFSGLQFPNYSSELNVNALELDDSALYLCASSFLPGETQYFGPGTRLLVL.

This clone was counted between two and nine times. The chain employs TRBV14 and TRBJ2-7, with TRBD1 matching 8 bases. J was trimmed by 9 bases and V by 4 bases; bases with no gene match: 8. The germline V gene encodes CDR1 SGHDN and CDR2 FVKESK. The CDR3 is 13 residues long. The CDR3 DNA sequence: TGTGCCAGCAGCCCGGGGCAGGGGGCCCGGCAGTACTTC. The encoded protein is CASSPGQGARQYF.

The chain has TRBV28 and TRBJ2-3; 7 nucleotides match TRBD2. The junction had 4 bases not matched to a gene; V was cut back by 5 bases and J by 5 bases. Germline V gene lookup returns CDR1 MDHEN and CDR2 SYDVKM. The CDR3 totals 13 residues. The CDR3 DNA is TGTGCCAGCAGTCGTGGGGGGGGAGATACGCAGTATTTT. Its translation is CASSRGGGDTQYF.

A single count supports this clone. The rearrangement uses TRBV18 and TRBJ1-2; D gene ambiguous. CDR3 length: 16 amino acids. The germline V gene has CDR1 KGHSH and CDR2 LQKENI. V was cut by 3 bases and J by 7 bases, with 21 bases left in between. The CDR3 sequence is CASSPASLEGGFGYTF. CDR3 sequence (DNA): TGTGCCAGCTCACCGGCCTCGCTGGAGGGCGGATTTGGCTACACCTTC.

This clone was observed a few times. CDR3 sequence (DNA): TGCAGCGTTGATGGAAGGAGGGGCCCGAACACTGAAGCTTTCTTT. It codes for CSVDGRRGPNTEAFF. The V call is TRBV29-1, the J call TRBJ1-1; D is possibly TRBD1 (5 bases). Germline V gives CDR1 SQVTM, CDR2 ANQGSEA. V dropped 3 bases and J dropped 1 base, with 15 bases sitting between them. This CDR3 region has 15 residues.

In DNA form, the CDR3 reads TGTGCCACCAGCAGAGGACCGAGGGTGTCCGGGGAGCTGTTTTTT. Translating gives CATSRGPRVSGELFF. The chain carries TRBV15 and TRBJ2-2; tentatively, D is TRBD2 (5 bases). Germline-derived CDR1 and CDR2 are LNHNV and YYDKDF (reference sequence). The CDR3 contains 15 residues. The V gene lost 1 base and the J gene lost 6 bases, with 12 bases spanning the gap.

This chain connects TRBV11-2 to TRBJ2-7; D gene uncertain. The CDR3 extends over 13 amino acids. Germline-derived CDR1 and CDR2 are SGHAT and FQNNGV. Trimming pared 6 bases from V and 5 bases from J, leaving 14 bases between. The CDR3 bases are TGTGCCAGCAGACGACTTAGGTCTCACGAGCAGTACTTC. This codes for CASRRLRSHEQYF.

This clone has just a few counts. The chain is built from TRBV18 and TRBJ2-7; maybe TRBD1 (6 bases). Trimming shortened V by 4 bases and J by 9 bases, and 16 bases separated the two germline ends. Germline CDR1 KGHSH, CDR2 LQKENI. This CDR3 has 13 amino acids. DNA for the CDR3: TGTGCCAGCTCACTGACGGGACAAGTCGCGCAGTACTTC. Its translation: CASSLTGQVAQYF.

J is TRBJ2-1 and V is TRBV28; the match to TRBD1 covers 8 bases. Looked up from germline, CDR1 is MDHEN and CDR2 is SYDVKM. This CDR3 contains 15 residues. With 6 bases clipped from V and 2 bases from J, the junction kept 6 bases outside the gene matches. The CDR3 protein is CASRVPGQAYNEQFF. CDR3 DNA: TGTGCCAGCAGGGTACCGGGACAGGCCTACAATGAGCAGTTCTTC.

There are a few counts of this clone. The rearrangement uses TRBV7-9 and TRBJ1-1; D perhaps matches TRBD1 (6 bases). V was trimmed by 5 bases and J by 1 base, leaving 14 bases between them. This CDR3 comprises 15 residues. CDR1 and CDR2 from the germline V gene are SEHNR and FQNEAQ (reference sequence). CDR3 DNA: TGTGCCAGCAGCACCCGGGACATCGGGAACACTGAAGCTTTCTTT. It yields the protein CASSTRDIGNTEAFF. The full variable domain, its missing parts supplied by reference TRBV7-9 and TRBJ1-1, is DTGVSQNPRHKITKRGQNVTFRCDPISEHNRLYWYRQTLGQGPEFLTYFQNEAQLEKSRLLSDRFSAERPKGSFSTLEIQRTEQGDSAMYLCASSTRDIGNTEAFFGQGTRLTVV.